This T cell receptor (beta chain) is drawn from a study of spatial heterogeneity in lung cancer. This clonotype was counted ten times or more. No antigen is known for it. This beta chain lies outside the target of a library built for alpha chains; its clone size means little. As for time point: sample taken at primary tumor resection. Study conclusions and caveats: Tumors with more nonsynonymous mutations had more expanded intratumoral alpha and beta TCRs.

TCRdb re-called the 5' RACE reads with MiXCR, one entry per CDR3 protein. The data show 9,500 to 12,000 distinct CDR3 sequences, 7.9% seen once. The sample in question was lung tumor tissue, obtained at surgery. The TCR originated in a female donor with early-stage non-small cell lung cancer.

The CDR3 region is CASSAQAEAFF. The DNA of the CDR3 is TGTGCCAGCAGTGCACAAGCTGAAGCTTTCTTT. The chain uses TRBV6-1 and TRBJ1-1; D not certain. CDR3 length equals 11 residues. The V end lost 4 bases, the J end lost 6 bases, and 6 bases lay between the germline ends. Germline lookup yields CDR1 MNHNS and CDR2 SASEGT.